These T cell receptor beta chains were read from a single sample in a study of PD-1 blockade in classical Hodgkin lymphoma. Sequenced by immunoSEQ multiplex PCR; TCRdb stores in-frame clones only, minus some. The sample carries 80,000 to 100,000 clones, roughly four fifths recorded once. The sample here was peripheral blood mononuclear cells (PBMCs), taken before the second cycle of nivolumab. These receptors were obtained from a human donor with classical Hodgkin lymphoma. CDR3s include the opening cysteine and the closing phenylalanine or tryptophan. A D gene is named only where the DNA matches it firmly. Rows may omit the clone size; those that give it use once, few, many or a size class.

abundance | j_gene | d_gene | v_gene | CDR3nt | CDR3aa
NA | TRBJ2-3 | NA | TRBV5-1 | TGCGCCAGCAGCTTGGAAGGGTTGGACTTACTCACAGATACGCAGTATTTT | CASSLEGLDLLTDTQYF
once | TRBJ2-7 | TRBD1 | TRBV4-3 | TGCGCCAGCAGCCAAGAGACAGGGTACTACGAGCAGTACTTC | CASSQETGYYEQYF
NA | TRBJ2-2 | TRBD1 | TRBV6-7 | TGTGCCAGCAGCTGTCCGGGACAGAGGGCCGCCTACACCGGGGAGCTGTTTTTT | CASSCPGQRAAYTGELFF
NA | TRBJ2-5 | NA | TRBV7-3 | TGTGCCAGCAGCTTATTTGAGGGGGAGACCCAGTACTTC | CASSLFEGETQYF
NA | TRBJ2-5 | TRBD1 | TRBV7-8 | TGTGCCAGCAGCCCACGGACAGGGGTGGAGACCCAGTACTTC | CASSPRTGVETQYF
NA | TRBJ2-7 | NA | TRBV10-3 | TGTGCCATCAGTGAGTCTGGTGAGCAGTACTTC | CAISESGEQYF
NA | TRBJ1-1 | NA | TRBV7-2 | TGTGCCAGCAGCTTAGCGCTTGGAGGCAGCTCTGAAGCTTTCTTT | CASSLALGGSSEAFF
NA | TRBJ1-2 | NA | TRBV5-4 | TGTGCCAGCCGTTGGACGGGTAACTATGGCTACACCTTC | CASRWTGNYGYTF
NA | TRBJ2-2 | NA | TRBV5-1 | TGCGCCAGCAGCTTGGACGGACATCCAACCGGGGAGCTGTTTTTT | CASSLDGHPTGELFF
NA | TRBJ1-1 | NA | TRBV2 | TGTGCCAGCAGTGTAGGTGGCGGCCGCCAAGCTTTCTTT | CASSVGGGRQAFF
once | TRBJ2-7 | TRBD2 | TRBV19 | TGTGCCAGTAGTATTGCGGGGGGCACGGTCGAGCAGTACTTC | CASSIAGGTVEQYF
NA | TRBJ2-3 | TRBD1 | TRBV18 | TGTGCCAGCTCACCCAGAGGACGACAGGGGGCGCTTTCGGGGGCAGATACGCAGTATTTT | CASSPRGRQGALSGADTQYF
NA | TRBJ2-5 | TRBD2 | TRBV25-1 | TGTGCCAGCAGTGAATCTACTAGCGGAGCGGGTGAGACCCAGTACTTC | CASSESTSGAGETQYF
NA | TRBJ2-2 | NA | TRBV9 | TGTGCCAGCAGCGCCCTGGCTAGAATGGGAACCGGGGAGCTGTTTTTT | CASSALARMGTGELFF
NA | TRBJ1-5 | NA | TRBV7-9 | TGTGCCAGCAGCTTAGCGGGGTATCAGCCCCAGCATTTT | CASSLAGYQPQHF
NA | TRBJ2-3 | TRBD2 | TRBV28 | TGTGCCAGCAGTTTCCATAGCGGGACCGCCGGAGATACGCAGTATTTT | CASSFHSGTAGDTQYF
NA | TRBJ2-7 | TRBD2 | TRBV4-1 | TGCGCCAGCAGCCAAGTGCAATCTAGCGGCGCGAGCTCCTACGAGCAGTACTTC | CASSQVQSSGASSYEQYF
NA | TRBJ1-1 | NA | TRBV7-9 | TGTGCCAGCAGCGGAAGGACAGAGAACACTGAAGCTTTCTTT | CASSGRTENTEAFF
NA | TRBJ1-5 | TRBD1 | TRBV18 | TGTGCCAGCTCACCGTTCTCGGACAGGGGGAATCAGCCCCAGCATTTT | CASSPFSDRGNQPQHF
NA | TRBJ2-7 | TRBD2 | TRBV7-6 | TGTGCCAGCAGCAGTCTAGCGGGAGCTTACGAGCAGTACTTC | CASSSLAGAYEQYF
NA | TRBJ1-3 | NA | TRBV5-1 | TGCGCCAGCAGCTTGGAAGGAAACACCATATATTTT | CASSLEGNTIYF
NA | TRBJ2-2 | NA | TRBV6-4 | TGTGCCAGCAGTGACGGCGTTGTCGGGGAGCTGTTTTTT | CASSDGVVGELFF
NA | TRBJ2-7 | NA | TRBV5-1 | TGCGCCAGCAGCTTGGAGGTCGCCAGCGCACTGAGCTCCTACGAGCAGTACTTC | CASSLEVASALSSYEQYF
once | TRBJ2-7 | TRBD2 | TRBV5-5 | TGTGCCAGCAGCCCGGGACTAGCGGGAGGCTACGAGCAGTACTTC | CASSPGLAGGYEQYF
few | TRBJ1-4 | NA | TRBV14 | TGTGCCAGGAATCCCCCCCTTGATTCGGGACACAATGAAAAACTGTTTTTT | CARNPPLDSGHNEKLFF
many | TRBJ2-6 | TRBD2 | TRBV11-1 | TGTGCCAGCAGCTTAGCGGGAATGGGAGGGACTGGGGCCAACGTCCTGACTTTC | CASSLAGMGGTGANVLTF
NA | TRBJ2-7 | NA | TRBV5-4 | TGTGCCAGCAGCAGCCCCGGGGCCCACGAGCAGTACTTC | CASSSPGAHEQYF
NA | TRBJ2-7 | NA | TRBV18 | TGTGCCAGCTCACCAGCAGGTGGCAGGGGATTCGGCGAGCAGTACTTC | CASSPAGGRGFGEQYF
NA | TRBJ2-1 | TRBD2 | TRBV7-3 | TGTGCCAGCAGCCGCCCTGGACTAGCGGGGAACAATGAGCAGTTCTTC | CASSRPGLAGNNEQFF
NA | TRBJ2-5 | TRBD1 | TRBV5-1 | TGCGCCAGCAGCTTGGGGGGGCTTGGGACAGCGCAAGAGACCCAGTACTTC | CASSLGGLGTAQETQYF
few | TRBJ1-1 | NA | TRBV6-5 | TGTGCCAGCAGAAGGGCCCCGGGCGGGGACACTGAAGCTTTCTTT | CASRRAPGGDTEAFF
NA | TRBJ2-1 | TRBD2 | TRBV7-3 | TGTGCCAGCAGCGGGACTAGCGACAATGAGCAGTTCTTC | CASSGTSDNEQFF
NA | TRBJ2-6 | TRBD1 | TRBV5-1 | TGCGCCAGCAGCGCCTGGGACAGGGACTCTGGGGCCAACGTCCTGACTTTC | CASSAWDRDSGANVLTF
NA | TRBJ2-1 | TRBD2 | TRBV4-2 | TGTGCCAGCAGCCAAGTAGTTAGCGGGCCATTTAGCTCCTACAATGAGCAGTTCTTC | CASSQVVSGPFSSYNEQFF
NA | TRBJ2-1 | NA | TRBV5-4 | TGTGCCAGCAGCTTGGTGAGTTGGTCGGGACTCTTCAATGAGCAGTTCTTC | CASSLVSWSGLFNEQFF
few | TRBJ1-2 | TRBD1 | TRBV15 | TGTGCCACCAGCCCTTTTGGGCCGGGACAGGGCGGCTATGGCTACACCTTC | CATSPFGPGQGGYGYTF
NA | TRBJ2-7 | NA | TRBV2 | TGTGCCAGCAGCCAGCGGGTACACTACGAGCAGTACTTC | CASSQRVHYEQYF
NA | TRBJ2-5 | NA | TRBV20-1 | TGCAGTGCTACTATCCTGGAGACCCAGTACTTC | CSATILETQYF
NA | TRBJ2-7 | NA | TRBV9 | TGTGCCAGCAGCGTAGGGACCCAGGATTACGAGCAGTACTTC | CASSVGTQDYEQYF
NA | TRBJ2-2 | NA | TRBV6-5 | TGTGCCAGCAGTTCCCCCGGGGAGGACGAAGCCGGGGAGCTGTTTTTT | CASSSPGEDEAGELFF
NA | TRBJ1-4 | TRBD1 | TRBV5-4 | TGTGCCAGCAGCTTTGACCCGGGACAGTCTAATGAAAAACTGTTTTTT | CASSFDPGQSNEKLFF
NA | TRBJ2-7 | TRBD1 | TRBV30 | TGTGCCTTGGAGACCGAGGGGGCAAACGAGCAGTACTTC | CALETEGANEQYF
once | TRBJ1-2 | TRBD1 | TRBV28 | TGTGCCAGCAGTTTCGGACGTACAGGGGGCAGAGGCTACACCTTC | CASSFGRTGGRGYTF
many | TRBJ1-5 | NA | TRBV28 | TGTGCCAGCCATGGGGGGGGAGTAGTTCAGCCCCAGCATTTT | CASHGGGVVQPQHF
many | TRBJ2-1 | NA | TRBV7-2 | TGTGCCAGCAGCTTAGGAGGGACTTCATCCTACAATGAGCAGTTCTTC | CASSLGGTSSYNEQFF
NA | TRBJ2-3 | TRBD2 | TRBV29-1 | TGCAGCGTTGTTGGGAGGGCCGGCACAGATACGCAGTATTTT | CSVVGRAGTDTQYF
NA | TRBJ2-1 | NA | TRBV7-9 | TGTGCCAGCAGCCAAGGTCGCATTAATGAGCAGTTCTTC | CASSQGRINEQFF